This T cell receptor beta chain is from a study of blood T cells in healthy people across ages. Per germline, CDR1 SGHTA and CDR2 FQGNSA. The CDR3 consists of 19 residues. Trimming at V came to 3 bases and at J to 2 bases, leaving 8 bases not matched to a gene. A second PCR, run for about 7 to 12 cycles, used a sample-barcoded 5' primer plus a J-beta primer mix. TCRdb used MiXCR to reprocess the 5' RACE reads, holding one entry per CDR3 protein. Here the sample spans under 1,100,000 distinct CDR3 sequences, roughly a quarter being singletons. This clonotype appeared a few times. These data are also associated with another study on T cells of mothers and their children. From that report: Each donor was one of three healthy Caucasian mothers or one of their six children.

Material for sequencing was blood. The V gene is TRBV7-2, the J gene TRBJ2-1, with TRBD2 matching over 15 bases. The origin of this receptor is a girl aged 2 to 10 in good health. CDR3 amino acids: CASSFPGLAGGRTYNEQFF. The CDR3 DNA sequence: TGTGCCAGCAGCTTCCCGGGACTAGCGGGGGGACGGACCTACAATGAGCAGTTCTTC.